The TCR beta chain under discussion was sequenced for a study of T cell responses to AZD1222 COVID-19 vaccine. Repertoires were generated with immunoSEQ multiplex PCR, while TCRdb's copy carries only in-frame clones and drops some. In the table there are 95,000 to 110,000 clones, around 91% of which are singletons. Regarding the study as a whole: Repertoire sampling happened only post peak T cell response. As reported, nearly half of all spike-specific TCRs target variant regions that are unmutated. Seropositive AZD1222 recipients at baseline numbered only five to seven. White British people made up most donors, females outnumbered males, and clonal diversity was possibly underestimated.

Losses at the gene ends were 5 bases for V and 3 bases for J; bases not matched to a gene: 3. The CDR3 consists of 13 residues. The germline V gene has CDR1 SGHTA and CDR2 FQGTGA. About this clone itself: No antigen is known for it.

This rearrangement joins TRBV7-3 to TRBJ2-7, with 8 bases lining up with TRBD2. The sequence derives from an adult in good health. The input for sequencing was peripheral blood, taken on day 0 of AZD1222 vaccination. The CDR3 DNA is TGTGCCAGCAGCCCCGGGGGGGACTACGAGCAGTACTTC. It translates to CASSPGGDYEQYF.